Shown below are 17 T cell receptor beta chains from a single sample sequenced in a study of blood T cell repertoires in COVID-19. Only in-frame clones appear in the TCRdb table, and some are missing; sequencing was by immunoSEQ multiplex PCR. In the table there are about 270,000 clones, roughly 88% of which are singletons. Sequenced input: PBMCs or T cells enriched from blood (not recorded which). The receptors come from a woman aged 30 to 39 who had recovered from COVID-19.

V usage is TRBV2 and J usage is TRBJ1-1; TRBD1 matches at 8 bases. V lost 6 bases and J lost 1; bases outside the gene matches: 4. The CDR3 covers 14 residues. Germline V lookup: CDR1 SNHLY, CDR2 FYNNEI. The CDR3 nucleotides read TGTGCCAGCAGAAGAGACAGGGGGAACACTGAAGCTTTCTTT. This gives the protein CASRRDRGNTEAFF.

The chain couples TRBV19 to TRBJ1-2; possible D gene TRBD1, 6 bases. The germline V and J ends were trimmed by 1 base and 6 bases, with 18 bases remaining between them. The CDR3 extends over 16 amino acids. Germline V gives CDR1 LNHDA, CDR2 SQIVND (reference sequence). This chain's CDR3 is CASSIVRRGSRHGYTF. The CDR3 nucleotides are TGTGCCAGTAGTATAGTTCGCAGGGGTTCGCGGCATGGCTACACCTTC.

The V gene is TRBV29-1, the J gene TRBJ1-3; unclear D gene. CDR3 length: 11 residues. CDR1 is SQVTM and CDR2 is ANQGSEA in the germline V gene. Deletions cut 7 bases from V and 0 bases from J, with 4 bases between. The CDR3 protein is CSARSGNTIYF. The DNA of the CDR3 is TGCAGCGCCCGCTCTGGAAACACCATATATTTT.

Here the CDR3 reads CASSLRSGSITGELFF. The CDR3 DNA reads as TGTGCCAGCAGCTTACGAAGCGGGAGTATAACCGGGGAGCTGTTTTTT. The rearrangement joins TRBV7-7 to TRBJ2-2; 8 bases are shared with TRBD2. V trimming: 2 bases; J trimming: 5 bases; junction bases outside the gene matches: 7. Germline V gene lookup returns CDR1 SSHAT and CDR2 FNYEAQ (reference sequence). The CDR3 has 16 residues.

V is TRBV28 and J is TRBJ1-5, with 7 bases matching TRBD1. CDR1 MDHEN and CDR2 SYDVKM come from the germline V gene. The CDR3 loop spans 16 amino acids. After removal of 6 bases from V and 2 bases from J, the junction contained 10 bases not matched to a gene. As DNA, the CDR3 is TGTGCCAGCAGCTTTTCAGGGGGAGGAGGCAATCAGCCCCAGCATTTT. Protein sequence: CASSFSGGGGNQPQHF.

V gene TRBV28 combines with J gene TRBJ2-7; possibly TRBD1 for D (5 bases). The V gene's germline CDR1 is MDHEN and CDR2 SYDVKM. The CDR3 runs to 15 residues. The V end was cut by 1 base, the J end by 5 bases, with 15 bases between. CDR3 sequence: CASSLYQGLSNEQYF. CDR3 bases: TGTGCCAGCAGTTTATATCAGGGCCTCTCTAACGAGCAGTACTTC.

This sequence joins TRBV6-5 and TRBJ2-2; the D gene is possibly TRBD1 (6 bases). The CDR3 loop spans 13 amino acids. Trimming took off 4 bases at V and 5 bases at J, with 8 bases between the two ends. The germline V gene encodes CDR1 MNHEY and CDR2 SVGAGI. CDR3 DNA: TGTGCCAGCAGTTCCACAGGGACCGGGGAGCTGTTTTTT. Translation: CASSSTGTGELFF.

J is TRBJ2-1 and V is TRBV27; 11 bases fit TRBD2. This CDR3 is built from 20 residues. V lost 5 bases, J lost 7 bases, and 22 bases stayed unmatched. In germline, CDR1 is MNHEY, CDR2 SMNVEV (reference sequence). The CDR3 nucleotides are TGTGCCAGCAGTGACCTTAGCGGGAGGGTGGCGGGATTAATGTGGAATGAGCAGTTCTTC. It is translated as CASSDLSGRVAGLMWNEQFF.

This clone was counted once. The chain joins TRBV5-1 to TRBJ2-1; 8 positions match TRBD2. CDR1 and CDR2 (germline): SGHRS, YFSETQ. V shed 0 bases, J shed 1 base, and the junction held 9 bases outside the gene matches. CDR3 length: 18 amino acids. As DNA, the CDR3 is TGCGCCAGCAGCTTGGAACTTAGCGGGGTGCTGTCCTACAATGAGCAGTTCTTC. It is translated as CASSLELSGVLSYNEQFF.

The V gene is TRBV7-2, the J gene TRBJ1-2; D gene uncertain. This CDR3 is 13 amino acids long. Trimming left V 3 bases short and J 4 bases short, with 9 bases between. Germline lookup yields CDR1 SGHTA and CDR2 FQGNSA. For the CDR3, the DNA is TGTGCCAGCAGCTTTTCCCCTTTCTATGGCTACACCTTC. Its protein product is CASSFSPFYGYTF.

The rearrangement uses TRBV7-6 and TRBJ2-2; 10 bases align to TRBD2. The CDR3 has 17 amino acids. J gave up 4 bases and V 1 base, and 6 bases lay outside the gene matches. Germline V gene lookup returns CDR1 SGHVS and CDR2 FNYEAQ. The CDR3 loop is CASSLGAGGPGTGELFF. In nucleotides, the CDR3 is TGTGCCAGCAGCTTAGGAGCGGGGGGGCCGGGCACCGGGGAGCTGTTTTTT.

This chain connects TRBV7-9 to TRBJ1-1, with D possibly matching TRBD1 (6 bases). Germline CDR1 reads SEHNR; CDR2 reads FQNEAQ (reference sequence). V dropped 0 bases and J dropped 10 bases, with 9 bases sitting between them. The CDR3 sequence is 12 residues long. CDR3 sequence (DNA): TGTGCCAGCAGCTTAGCGAAAGGGGGAGCTTTCTTT. Translated: CASSLAKGGAFF. Combining the CDR3 with reference TRBV7-9 and TRBJ1-1 gives the whole variable domain DTGVSQNPRHKITKRGQNVTFRCDPISEHNRLYWYRQTLGQGPEFLTYFQNEAQLEKSRLLSDRFSAERPKGSFSTLEIQRTEQGDSAMYLCASSLAKGGAFFGQGTRLTVV.

J is TRBJ2-3 and V is TRBV7-8; a weak D match, TRBD1 (6 bases). The germline gives CDR1 SGHVS, CDR2 FQNEAQ. V lost 5 bases, J lost 9 bases, and 9 bases lay in between. The CDR3 loop spans 11 amino acids. CDR3 bases: TGTGCCAGCAGCCAGGGGTGGACGCAGTATTTT. Its protein product is CASSQGWTQYF. Using reference TRBV7-8 and TRBJ2-3 for the parts outside the CDR3, the full variable domain is GAGVSQSPRYKVAKRGQDVALRCDPISGHVSLFWYQQALGQGPEFLTYFQNEAQLDKSGLPSDRFFAERPEGSVSTLKIQRTQQEDSAVYLCASSQGWTQYFGPGTRLTVL.

The chain couples TRBV7-3 to TRBJ2-1; TRBD1 matches 7 bases. The germline CDR1 and CDR2 sequences are SGHTA and FQGTGA. Trimming took 4 bases from V and 7 from J; bases not matched to a gene: 10. The CDR3 runs to 15 residues. This CDR3 reads CASSSSAPRGNEQFF. The CDR3 DNA sequence: TGTGCCAGCAGCTCATCTGCCCCCAGGGGGAATGAGCAGTTCTTC. The variable domain in full, with the rest retrieved from reference TRBV7-3 and TRBJ2-1, is GAGVSQTPSNKVTEKGKYVELRCDPISGHTALYWYRQSLGQGPEFLIYFQGTGAADDSGLPNDRFFAVRPEGSVSTLKIQRTERGDSAVYLCASSSSAPRGNEQFFGPGTRLTVL.

This sequence joins TRBV5-1 and TRBJ1-1; 9 bases are a match to TRBD1. Unmatched junction bases numbered 7, after V lost 5 bases and J lost 5 bases. The length of the CDR3 is 14 residues. CDR1 and CDR2 (germline): SGHRS, YFSETQ. CDR3 sequence reads: CASSWGQGGTEAFF. The CDR3 nucleotides read TGCGCCAGCAGTTGGGGACAGGGTGGAACTGAAGCTTTCTTT.

The gene calls are TRBV11-3 and TRBJ2-7; perhaps TRBD2 as D (6 bases). The length of the CDR3 is 15 residues. Germline lookup yields CDR1 SGHNT and CDR2 YENEEA. Trimming cost V 0 bases and J 1 base, with 10 bases left between them. Written as DNA, the CDR3 is TGTGCCAGCAGCTTAGATTCCGGAGGGTCCTACGAGCAGTACTTC. It codes for CASSLDSGGSYEQYF.

The chain joins TRBV5-6 to TRBJ2-2; no clear D gene. There are 14 residues in the CDR3. The germline CDR1 and CDR2 sequences are SGHDT and YYEEEE. Trimming removed 0 bases at V and 5 bases at J, with 8 bases between. CDR3 sequence reads: CASSLARLTGELFF. The DNA for the CDR3 is TGTGCCAGCAGCTTGGCCCGGTTAACCGGGGAGCTGTTTTTT. The whole variable domain, filled in from reference TRBV5-6 and TRBJ2-2, reads DAGVTQSPTHLIKTRGQQVTLRCSPKSGHDTVSWYQQALGQGPQFIFQYYEEEERQRGNFPDRFSGHQFPNYSSELNVNALLLGDSALYLCASSLARLTGELFFGEGSRLTVL.